Listed below are T cell receptor beta chains from one sample, sequenced in a study of T cell responses to AZD1222 COVID-19 vaccine. Sequenced by immunoSEQ multiplex PCR; TCRdb stores in-frame clones only, minus some. This sample carries roughly 150,000 clones, roughly 87% of them seen once, and the ten largest clones take 5% to 5.5%. Specimen: peripheral blood, collected on day 0 of AZD1222 vaccination. Receptors originate from an adult in good health. The CDR3 runs from the conserved cysteine through the conserved F or W. The order of the fields is CDR3 protein, CDR3 DNA, D gene, V gene, clone size, J gene. A D gene is named only where the DNA matches it firmly. Some rows have no size entry. The others give once, few or many, or a class for an expanded clone.

CDR3aa: CAWTWGGAPSGANVLTF; CDR3nt: TGTGCCTGGACCTGGGGCGGGGCTCCCTCTGGGGCCAACGTCCTGACTTTC; d_gene: NA; v_gene: TRBV30; abundance: NA; j_gene: TRBJ2-6
CDR3aa: CASSQEDSPGEEDEQYF; CDR3nt: TGTGCCAGCAGCCAAGAGGATTCCCCAGGGGAGGAGGACGAGCAGTACTTC; d_gene: NA; v_gene: TRBV3-1/TRBV3-2; abundance: NA; j_gene: TRBJ2-7
CDR3aa: CASLLTGRFYGYTF; CDR3nt: TGTGCCAGTTTGCTGACAGGGAGGTTCTATGGCTACACCTTC; d_gene: TRBD1; v_gene: TRBV6-5; abundance: once; j_gene: TRBJ1-2
CDR3aa: CATSRGQREETQYF; CDR3nt: TGTGCCACCAGCAGAGGTCAACGGGAAGAGACCCAGTACTTC; d_gene: NA; v_gene: TRBV15; abundance: few; j_gene: TRBJ2-5
CDR3aa: CAWTSPGTGNSPLHF; CDR3nt: TGTGCCTGGACTTCCCCCGGGACAGGGAATTCACCCCTCCACTTT; d_gene: TRBD1; v_gene: TRBV30; abundance: few; j_gene: TRBJ1-6
CDR3aa: CASTPRQGITTPGAEAFF; CDR3nt: TGTGCCAGCACCCCTCGACAGGGCATAACCACCCCAGGGGCTGAAGCTTTCTTT; d_gene: TRBD1; v_gene: TRBV7-2; abundance: NA; j_gene: TRBJ1-1
CDR3aa: CASRSTGAGNTIYF; CDR3nt: TGTGCCAGCAGATCGACAGGGGCTGGAAACACCATATATTTT; d_gene: TRBD1; v_gene: TRBV7-9; abundance: NA; j_gene: TRBJ1-3
CDR3aa: CASSQDASGRRNSYNEQFF; CDR3nt: TGTGCCAGCAGCCAAGATGCAAGCGGGAGACGGAACTCCTACAATGAGCAGTTCTTC; d_gene: TRBD2; v_gene: TRBV4-2; abundance: NA; j_gene: TRBJ2-1
CDR3aa: CASSLGVGYGYTF; CDR3nt: TGTGCCAGCAGCTTGGGGGTAGGATATGGCTACACCTTC; d_gene: NA; v_gene: TRBV7-9; abundance: NA; j_gene: TRBJ1-2
CDR3aa: CASSYEVSTDTQYF; CDR3nt: TGTGCCAGCAGTTACGAAGTCTCCACAGATACGCAGTATTTT; d_gene: NA; v_gene: TRBV6-5; abundance: once; j_gene: TRBJ2-3
CDR3aa: CASLASGNYEQYF; CDR3nt: TGTGCCAGCTTGGCTAGCGGGAACTACGAGCAGTACTTC; d_gene: TRBD2; v_gene: TRBV18; abundance: NA; j_gene: TRBJ2-7
CDR3aa: CASSPDRVPYGYTF; CDR3nt: TGTGCCAGCAGCCCCGACAGGGTACCCTATGGCTACACCTTC; d_gene: TRBD1; v_gene: TRBV9; abundance: NA; j_gene: TRBJ1-2
CDR3aa: CASSERLAGGYEQYF; CDR3nt: TGTGCCAGCAGTGAAAGGTTGGCCGGCGGCTACGAGCAGTACTTC; d_gene: NA; v_gene: TRBV2; abundance: NA; j_gene: TRBJ2-7
CDR3aa: CASSPTRLANTGELFF; CDR3nt: TGTGCCAGTAGTCCGACACGTCTCGCGAACACCGGGGAGCTGTTTTTT; d_gene: NA; v_gene: TRBV19; abundance: NA; j_gene: TRBJ2-2
CDR3aa: CASSPMSTGRGDNEQFF; CDR3nt: TGTGCCAGCAGCCCCATGAGTACCGGGAGAGGGGACAATGAGCAGTTCTTC; d_gene: NA; v_gene: TRBV7-9; abundance: NA; j_gene: TRBJ2-1
CDR3aa: CASSSGLAGSLRLPASYNEQFF; CDR3nt: TGCGCCAGCAGCTCGGGACTAGCGGGAAGTCTAAGACTACCAGCGTCCTACAATGAGCAGTTCTTC; d_gene: TRBD2; v_gene: TRBV4-1; abundance: NA; j_gene: TRBJ2-1
CDR3aa: CASSQDRGYGYTF; CDR3nt: TGCGCCAGCAGCCAAGATCGAGGCTATGGCTACACCTTC; d_gene: NA; v_gene: TRBV4-3; abundance: NA; j_gene: TRBJ1-2
CDR3aa: CASSQDRIGGPSTDTQYF; CDR3nt: TGCGCCAGCAGCCAAGATCGAATCGGGGGCCCCAGCACAGATACGCAGTATTTT; d_gene: NA; v_gene: TRBV4-3; abundance: NA; j_gene: TRBJ2-3
CDR3aa: CATRSQDTITGELFF; CDR3nt: TGTGCCACCAGGTCGCAGGACACCATCACCGGGGAGCTGTTTTTT; d_gene: NA; v_gene: TRBV24-1; abundance: NA; j_gene: TRBJ2-2
CDR3aa: CASTHRTGEGHEQYF; CDR3nt: TGTGCCAGCACGCATCGAACGGGAGAAGGGCACGAGCAGTACTTC; d_gene: NA; v_gene: TRBV6-5; abundance: NA; j_gene: TRBJ2-7
CDR3aa: CASSLVRDREHRDTQYF; CDR3nt: TGTGCCAGCAGCCTCGTCCGGGACAGGGAGCACCGAGATACGCAGTATTTT; d_gene: TRBD1; v_gene: TRBV7-2; abundance: NA; j_gene: TRBJ2-3
CDR3aa: CASSSRAGAYEQYF; CDR3nt: TGTGCCAGCAGTTCCCGGGCAGGGGCCTACGAGCAGTACTTC; d_gene: NA; v_gene: TRBV27; abundance: NA; j_gene: TRBJ2-7
CDR3aa: CASRRTTGSNEKLFF; CDR3nt: TGCGCCAGCAGGCGTACGACAGGGTCTAATGAAAAACTGTTTTTT; d_gene: TRBD1; v_gene: TRBV5-1; abundance: NA; j_gene: TRBJ1-4
CDR3aa: CATSDPGHGGYTF; CDR3nt: TGTGCCACCAGTGATCCGGGGCACGGAGGCTACACCTTC; d_gene: NA; v_gene: TRBV24-1; abundance: NA; j_gene: TRBJ1-2
CDR3aa: CASSLEKGGQPQHF; CDR3nt: TGTGCCAGCAGCTTGGAGAAGGGGGGCCAGCCCCAGCATTTT; d_gene: NA; v_gene: TRBV5-5; abundance: NA; j_gene: TRBJ1-5
CDR3aa: CASTSGSTYEQYF; CDR3nt: TGCGCCAGCACCTCGGGGAGCACCTACGAGCAGTACTTC; d_gene: NA; v_gene: TRBV5-1; abundance: NA; j_gene: TRBJ2-7
CDR3aa: CASRRGLRGRPYEQYF; CDR3nt: TGTGCCAGCAGAAGGGGTCTAAGGGGGAGACCCTACGAGCAGTACTTC; d_gene: NA; v_gene: TRBV27; abundance: NA; j_gene: TRBJ2-7
CDR3aa: CASSQVGRGRTDTQYF; CDR3nt: TGCGCCAGCAGCCAAGTCGGCAGGGGGCGAACAGATACGCAGTATTTT; d_gene: TRBD1; v_gene: TRBV4-1; abundance: NA; j_gene: TRBJ2-3
CDR3aa: CASTPEDFLYNEQFF; CDR3nt: TGTGCCAGCACCCCGGAGGACTTCCTCTACAATGAGCAGTTCTTC; d_gene: NA; v_gene: TRBV6-2/TRBV6-3; abundance: once; j_gene: TRBJ2-1
CDR3aa: CASRGTGGIYIQYF; CDR3nt: TGCGCCAGCAGGGGGACAGGGGGGATTTACATTCAGTACTTC; d_gene: TRBD1; v_gene: TRBV10-1; abundance: NA; j_gene: TRBJ2-4
CDR3aa: CASSRERSYEQYF; CDR3nt: TGCGCCAGCAGTCGGGAACGCTCCTACGAGCAGTACTTC; d_gene: NA; v_gene: TRBV4-1; abundance: NA; j_gene: TRBJ2-7
CDR3aa: CASSRPGTGSRTDTQYF; CDR3nt: TGTGCCAGCAGTCGACCCGGGACAGGGTCTCGCACAGATACGCAGTATTTT; d_gene: TRBD1; v_gene: TRBV6-6; abundance: once; j_gene: TRBJ2-3
CDR3aa: CASSFSNIPRYGYTF; CDR3nt: TGTGCCAGCAGCTTTTCTAACATTCCGCGCTATGGCTACACCTTC; d_gene: NA; v_gene: TRBV7-9; abundance: NA; j_gene: TRBJ1-2
CDR3aa: CASSWGQQETQYF; CDR3nt: TGTGCCAGCAGCTGGGGACAACAAGAGACCCAGTACTTC; d_gene: NA; v_gene: TRBV7-6; abundance: NA; j_gene: TRBJ2-5
CDR3aa: CASSFGAVRPLHF; CDR3nt: TGTGCCAGCAGTTTTGGGGCAGTTAGACCCCTCCACTTT; d_gene: NA; v_gene: TRBV12-3/TRBV12-4; abundance: NA; j_gene: TRBJ1-6
CDR3aa: CASSSERGSGNTIYF; CDR3nt: TGTGCCAGCAGTTCCGAGAGGGGCTCTGGAAACACCATATATTTT; d_gene: NA; v_gene: TRBV28; abundance: NA; j_gene: TRBJ1-3
CDR3aa: CASSSPGSYNSPLHF; CDR3nt: TGTGCCAGCAGCTCGCCCGGCTCCTATAATTCACCCCTCCACTTT; d_gene: NA; v_gene: TRBV7-8; abundance: NA; j_gene: TRBJ1-6
CDR3aa: CSVVGGAYNEQFF; CDR3nt: TGCAGCGTTGTAGGGGGCGCGTACAATGAGCAGTTCTTC; d_gene: TRBD1; v_gene: TRBV29-1; abundance: NA; j_gene: TRBJ2-1
CDR3aa: CASSLGTGRNSPLHF; CDR3nt: TGTGCCAGCAGTTTAGGGACAGGGCGAAATTCACCCCTCCACTTT; d_gene: TRBD1; v_gene: TRBV27; abundance: NA; j_gene: TRBJ1-6
CDR3aa: CASSLGSSGRGTQYF; CDR3nt: TGTGCCAGCAGCTTAGGGTCTAGCGGGAGGGGTACGCAGTATTTT; d_gene: TRBD2; v_gene: TRBV7-6; abundance: NA; j_gene: TRBJ2-3
CDR3aa: CASREGDTEAFF; CDR3nt: TGTGCCAGCAGGGAAGGGGACACTGAAGCTTTCTTT; d_gene: NA; v_gene: TRBV6-1; abundance: NA; j_gene: TRBJ1-1
CDR3aa: CASSRDRGIEPQHF; CDR3nt: TGCGCCAGCAGCAGGGACAGGGGGATAGAGCCCCAGCATTTT; d_gene: TRBD1; v_gene: TRBV5-1; abundance: NA; j_gene: TRBJ1-5
CDR3aa: CASNIQGAPGYTF; CDR3nt: TGTGCCAGCAACATACAGGGGGCGCCGGGCTACACCTTC; d_gene: TRBD1; v_gene: TRBV28; abundance: NA; j_gene: TRBJ1-2
CDR3aa: CASSDNRNTIYF; CDR3nt: TGTGCCAGCAGCGACAACAGAAACACCATATATTTT; d_gene: NA; v_gene: TRBV7-9; abundance: NA; j_gene: TRBJ1-3